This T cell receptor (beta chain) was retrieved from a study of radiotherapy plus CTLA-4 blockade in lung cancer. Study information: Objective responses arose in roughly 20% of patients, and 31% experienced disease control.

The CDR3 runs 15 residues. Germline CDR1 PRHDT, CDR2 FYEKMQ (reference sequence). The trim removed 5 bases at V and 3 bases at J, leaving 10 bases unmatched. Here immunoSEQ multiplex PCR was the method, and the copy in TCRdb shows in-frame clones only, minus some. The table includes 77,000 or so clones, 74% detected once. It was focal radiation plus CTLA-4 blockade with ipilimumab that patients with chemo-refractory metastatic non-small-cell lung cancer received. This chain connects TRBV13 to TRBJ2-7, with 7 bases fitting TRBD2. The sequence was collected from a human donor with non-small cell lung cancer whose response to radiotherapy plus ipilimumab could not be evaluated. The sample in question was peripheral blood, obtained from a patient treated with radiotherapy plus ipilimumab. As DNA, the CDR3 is TGTGCCAGCAGCGACCTGGGCGGGAGCAGCTACGAGCAGTACTTC. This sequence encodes CASSDLGGSSYEQYF.